This T cell receptor (beta chain) was recorded in a study of shared T cell receptors in the human thymus. This clone was seen more than once but under ten times. Trimming took off 4 bases at V and 4 bases at J, with 9 bases between the two ends. From germline, CDR1 is SGHDT and CDR2 YYEEEE. The CDR3 sequence is 13 residues long. Here immunoSEQ multiplex PCR was the method, and the copy in TCRdb shows in-frame clones only, minus some. The profile covers 650,000 to 950,000 clones, with 80% to 90% appearing a single time and roughly 0.01% taken by the ten largest. The sample was also reused in another study, on human thymus T cells. Per that study: From resections taken during corrective heart surgery, the thymus tissue was obtained. Thymic and blood repertoires seemed to show skewed V and J gene use.

This chain links TRBV5-6 with TRBJ1-5, with no clear D. Input material: thymocytes. The sequence derives from a girl under three years old with a congenital heart defect. The CDR3 loop is CASSPRGNQPQHF. The CDR3 DNA follows: TGTGCCAGCAGCCCCCGGGGTAATCAGCCCCAGCATTTT. Filled out from reference TRBV5-6 and TRBJ1-5, the complete variable domain reads DAGVTQSPTHLIKTRGQQVTLRCSPKSGHDTVSWYQQALGQGPQFIFQYYEEEERQRGNFPDRFSGHQFPNYSSELNVNALLLGDSALYLCASSPRGNQPQHFGDGTRLSIL.